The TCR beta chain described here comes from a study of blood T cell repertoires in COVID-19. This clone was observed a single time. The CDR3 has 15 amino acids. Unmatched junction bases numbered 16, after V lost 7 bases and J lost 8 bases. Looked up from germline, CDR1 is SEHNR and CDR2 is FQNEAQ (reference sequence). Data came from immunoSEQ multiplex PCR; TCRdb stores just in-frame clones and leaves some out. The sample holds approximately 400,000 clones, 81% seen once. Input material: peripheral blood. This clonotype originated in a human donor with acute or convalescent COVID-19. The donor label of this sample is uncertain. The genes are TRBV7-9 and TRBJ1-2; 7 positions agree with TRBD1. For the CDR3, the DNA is TGTGCCAGCACCCGGGTTAACCCGGGACAGAGGGGCTACACCTTC. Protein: CASTRVNPGQRGYTF.